The T cell receptor (beta chain) described here comes from a study of cytomegalovirus exposure and HLA in healthy donors (dated by TCRdb to the late 2010s). For context, the study as a whole: An earlier analysis of fewer than 750 of the donors reported approximately 300 Gb of sequence data and approximately 120 million unique TCR beta sequences obtained from approximately 180 million T cells. About 280 gigabases of sequencing data and approximately 85 million unique TCR sequences were included in an early release covering 550 to 800 HLA-typed donors. Among the roughly 410 genotyped donors, under 90% belonged to the genetic ancestry cluster associated with self-reported Caucasian donors. The aim of the study was to test whether cataloging public T cell receptors could identify signatures of past pathogen exposure. The T cell repertoires of around 670 subjects were profiled by immunosequencing and related to cytomegalovirus serostatus. A separate validation cohort of 100 to 150 different subjects was used in addition to the approximately 610-subject first cohort. To predict cytomegalovirus infection status, the study combined high-throughput TCR immunosequencing, statistical association of individual TCRs with disease status, and machine learning. A later analysis re-examined previously published TCR beta repertoires from hundreds of donors and added high-resolution HLA genotyping to investigate patterns of TCR occurrence. Rather than drawing on any new phenotypic data, the later analysis identified candidate immune exposures from TCR beta sequences and the way those sequences occurred across donors. An earlier analysis of 450 to 750 of the donors used high-throughput TCR beta sequencing to judge whether each TCR beta V gene segment behaved as functional or pseudogenic. Donor age, sex, ethnicity and CMV serostatus were compiled together with the repertoire data. Genome-wide SNP genotypes for about 55% of the roughly 670 donors were used in a later genetic analysis, which treated that subset as a discovery cohort. All discovery cohort repertoires had been generated on a single sequencing platform. HLA typing covered class I and class II loci at four-digit resolution. The number of donors typed differed by locus, with 629-630 for A, B, C, DRB1 and DQB1, approximately 500 for DQA1, nearly 610 for DPA1, and around 430 for DPB1. About five DR-DQ haplotypes were treated as single units for association and clustering because of strong linkage in the cohort. On average, 235,054 unique TCR beta nucleotide sequences were sequenced per donor among about 400 genotyped donors of the cohort, with roughly 18% of those sequences being non-productive.

Library prep was done by the immunoSEQ multiplex PCR assay. For the multiplex PCR, a mixture combining 60 forward primers for TCR Vbeta segments and 13 reverse primers for TCR Jbeta segments was used. A multiplex PCR assay on genomic DNA amplified the CDR3 region of rearranged TCR beta genes. On the Illumina HiSeq System, the amplified TCR beta libraries were sequenced as 87-base-pair reads. In the paper's pipeline: In a later analysis, some 80 million unique TCR beta chains were counted across the approximately 670 repertoires, and about 9.9 million of these chains were shared by at least two donors. To remove PCR and sequencing errors, raw reads were error-corrected and collapsed into unique sequences using a nearest-neighbor algorithm that merged closely related sequences. V, D and J gene segments were assigned by aligning CDR3 sequences to IMGT reference sequences. Each retained sequence needed at least a six-nucleotide match to both a V gene segment and a J gene segment. A rearrangement was called productive if the CDR3 had no stop codons and remained in frame with V and J, and every other rearrangement was called non-productive. CDR3 was defined by IMGT convention, running from the second conserved V-encoded cysteine to the conserved J-encoded phenylalanine. The earlier analysis of fewer than 750 of the donors excluded sequences that lacked an unambiguous match to a single V gene segment. In an earlier analysis of 587 of the donors, V segments were called functional above 56.7% productive rearrangements and were called segregating when the between-donor standard deviation exceeded 5%. A statistical classification framework was built for diagnosing cytomegalovirus status from the catalog of TCR beta chain sequences. A later analysis assigned V and J genes by comparing TCR nucleotide sequences with IMGT/GENE-DB human TR gene sequences. In a later analysis, CDR3 sequences and most-parsimonious VDJ recombination scenarios were assigned using the TCRdist pipeline. In a later analysis, every TCR beta chain was defined by the combination of its CDR3 amino acid sequence and its V-gene family, and reads without a unique V-gene family were dropped. As a way to deal with suspected cross-contamination and a sequencing artifact, a later analysis dropped 450 to 600 nucleotide sequences that were highly shared and had low generation probability. For each public chain, a later analysis derived a clonal expansion index from normalized ranks of inferred template counts within each repertoire. Generation probabilities in a later analysis came from a VDJ recombination model fitted to out-of-frame rearrangements, and those results were checked against IGoR. A later analysis scored TCR-TCR, TCR-HLA and TCR-CMV co-occurrence with hypergeometric tests, applying a repertoire-size bias correction to TCR pairs. In a later analysis, false discovery rates were estimated by permuting HLA or CMV assignments 20 times. A later analysis grouped co-occurring TCRs with DBSCAN, adding TCRdist sequence similarity when clustering within HLA-allele-positive subsets. Repertoires with fewer than 30,000 or more than 120,000 public chains, plus five repertoires with anomalous nucleotide sharing, were excluded from co-occurrence clustering. What TCRdb holds here is the immuneACCESS table cut down to in-frame rearrangements. Part of the clones is not present; checked against another copy, under half of the missing clones reflect an unresolved V gene, and the others are unexplained. V and J calls and clone size follow that table, whereas D and trimming were derived from the DNA. The sample table lists about 120,000 clones, approximately 79% of them with a count of one. Of the sample, around 5.9% falls within the top ten clones.

A word on this clone: Its recognized antigen is unknown. There are no base qualities to consult, and no much larger clone falls within one base.

The cohort was made up of several hundred healthy bone marrow donors. At the time of sampling, all cohort members were nominally healthy, though unrecorded immune exposures were likely present. The donor was CMV seropositive and belonged to the group of over 250 seropositive cohort members. A peripheral blood sample was collected from each donor, and TCR beta sequencing was performed on peripheral blood mononuclear cells. Genomic DNA was extracted from the blood cell samples with the Qiagen DNeasy Blood Extraction Kit. CDR3 length: 13 amino acids, cysteine to phenylalanine. Only the CDR3 region is kept as DNA, spanning 39 bases read in frame from base 1. V loses 3 bases, J loses 5 bases, and the germline ends lie 11 bases apart. CDR1 SGHNT and CDR2 YENEEA were looked up in the germline V gene. General conclusions and limits of the study: Because some donors lacked HLA typing at each locus, the association tests relied only on the typed subset. A few of the identified cytomegalovirus-associated TCR beta chains were confirmed in vitro to be specific for cytomegalovirus antigens. The classifier was reported to diagnose cytomegalovirus status with high specificity and sensitivity in both the original and validation cohorts. The earlier analysis of approximately 540 of the donors excluded seventeen rarely observed V segments, including chromosome 9 orphons, because counts were too low. Linkage disequilibrium might explain the correlated functional status among segregating V segments, but an unknown experimental factor could not be ruled out. In an earlier analysis of over 550 of the donors, most TCR beta V segments were observed in productive rearrangements about 87% or about 30% of the time, broadly matching IMGT annotations. A later analysis associated about 16,000 TCR beta sequences with specific HLA alleles at a false discovery rate of 0.05. Only TCR beta chains were sequenced in this cohort, and the absence of alpha or paired-chain data limited detectable features. According to a later analysis, parvovirus B19, influenza, CMV and Epstein-Barr virus appeared linked to several top co-occurrence clusters. Most TCR sequences were seen in very few donors, while some public TCRs were found in many individuals. The presence/absence analyses assumed that sequencing depth was roughly uniform across donors, and that assumption may not be true. The authors suggested that the approach could potentially be extended to other disease states and immunological phenotypes. In a later analysis, most CMV-associated TCR beta chains were found to appear HLA-restricted, with HLA associations seemingly driven largely by CMV exposure. In a later genetic analysis, a missense DCLRE1C variant was associated with V-gene and J-gene trimming of TCR beta chains, and the association was replicated in an independent cohort. In a later genetic analysis, fewer N-insertions in productive TCRs were reported among donors in an Asian-associated ancestry cluster than the 666-donor mean. In a later analysis, TCR association rates were found to vary across HLA loci, with the most associated TCRs seen for DRB1 alleles and the fewest for HLA-C alleles. A further reported finding was that TCR beta sequences accurately predicted the HLA-A and HLA-B alleles for most subjects in the first cohort. When HLA alleles, especially DR and DQ, strongly co-occurred, TCR associations were difficult to assign to individual alleles. Because the 87-base-pair reads could not distinguish some IMGT-functional V segments, including TRBV6-2 and TRBV6-3, those segments were excluded. In a later analysis, HLA-associated TCR beta chains showed more clonal expansion and lower generation probabilities than non-associated chains that were equally common. The only immune exposure information available for the cohort was CMV serostatus. A total of 150 or so TCR beta chains were listed by the study as associated with cytomegalovirus. A cluster of highly shared sequence variants was judged likely to represent a technical artifact of the sequencing pipeline.

The sample consisted of PBMCs. This sequence originates from a man aged 25 to 40 in good health and CMV-seropositive. The rearrangement joined TRBV11-3 to TRBJ2-7; TRBD1 is perhaps the D gene, given 5 matching bases. CDR3 sequence: CASSFQQDHEQYF. The bases are TGTGCCAGCAGCTTCCAACAGGATCACGAGCAGTACTTC.